The next 27 T cell receptor beta chains were all read from a single sample in a study of CD8 T cells in ankylosing spondylitis. One entry per CDR3 protein results from TCRdb running MiXCR on the 5' RACE reads. The data show about 36,000 distinct CDR3 sequences, 13% seen once. Sequenced sample: synovial fluid, either unsorted or a sorted T cell fraction (not recorded which). Receptors were obtained from a male donor with ankylosing spondylitis.

This sequence joins TRBV5-4 and TRBJ2-7; TRBD2 might be the D (5 bases). From germline, CDR1 is SGHNT and CDR2 YYREEE (reference sequence). This CDR3 spans 14 amino acids. V lost 2 bases and J 1 base, leaving 10 bases between the germline ends. The CDR3 DNA follows: TGTGCCAGCAGCTTAGGCGGGCCATCCTACGAGCAGTACTTC. Its translation is CASSLGGPSYEQYF.

The DNA of the CDR3 is TGTGCCAGCAGTTACGTGGCCTTCACAGATACGCAGTATTTT. It specifies CASSYVAFTDTQYF. The chain employs TRBV6-2 or TRBV6-3 and TRBJ2-3; D not certain. The V gene lost 2 bases and the J gene lost 2 bases, with 8 bases spanning the gap. Germline loops: CDR1 MNHEY, CDR2 SVGEGT. The CDR3 runs to 14 residues.

The chain recombines TRBV5-6 with TRBJ1-5; D remains ambiguous. The CDR3 sequence is 15 residues long. Trimming stripped 3 bases from V and 0 bases from J, with 10 bases between. CDR1 SGHDT and CDR2 YYEEEE come from the germline V gene. The DNA of the CDR3 is TGTGCCAGCAGCTCAAAAATCGGTAGCAATCAGCCCCAGCATTTT. This translates into CASSSKIGSNQPQHF. Based on the CDR3 plus reference TRBV5-6 and TRBJ1-5, the full variable domain is DAGVTQSPTHLIKTRGQQVTLRCSPKSGHDTVSWYQQALGQGPQFIFQYYEEEERQRGNFPDRFSGHQFPNYSSELNVNALLLGDSALYLCASSSKIGSNQPQHFGDGTRLSIL.

This clonotype turned up a few times. The chain uses TRBV15 and TRBJ1-1; a possible D gene is TRBD1 (6 bases). Trimming shortened V by 5 bases and J by 10 bases, and 14 bases separated the two germline ends. The V gene's germline CDR1 is LNHNV and CDR2 YYDKDF (reference sequence). The CDR3 contains 12 residues. The CDR3: CATSHRGGAAFF. CDR3 in DNA: TGTGCCACCAGCCATAGGGGGGGCGCAGCTTTCTTT.

This clonotype occurred many times. The chain couples TRBV19 to TRBJ2-2, with no clear D. Germline V gene lookup returns CDR1 LNHDA and CDR2 SQIVND (reference sequence). V was pared by 10 bases and J by 0 bases, with 9 bases between. The CDR3 is 13 amino acids. The CDR3 spells CAIRTTNTGELFF. In nucleotides, the CDR3 is TGTGCCATTAGGACCACGAACACCGGGGAGCTGTTTTTT.

The J gene is TRBJ2-1, the V gene TRBV10-3; 12 nucleotides line up with TRBD1. V lost 7 bases, J lost 8 bases, and 6 bases stayed unmatched. The CDR3 spans 14 residues. The germline V gene encodes CDR1 ENHRY and CDR2 SYGVKD. The CDR3: CAIKGTGGLDEQFF. The CDR3 region has the DNA TGTGCCATCAAGGGGACAGGGGGCTTGGATGAGCAGTTCTTC.

The chain carries TRBV3-1 and TRBJ2-5, with D hard to call. The CDR3 totals 13 residues. Trimming took off 1 base at V and 2 bases at J, with 5 bases between the two ends. Germline CDR1 reads LGHDT; CDR2 reads YNNKEL (reference sequence). CDR3 DNA sequence: TGTGCCAGCAGCCAAGCTCTTCAAGAGACCCAGTACTTC. Protein: CASSQALQETQYF.

This clonotype was observed a handful of times. The V call is TRBV20-1, the J call TRBJ1-6; tentative D call: TRBD1 (6 bases). The length of the CDR3 is 13 residues. Germline V lookup: CDR1 DFQATT, CDR2 SNEGSKA (reference sequence). Trimming shortened V by 6 bases and J by 7 bases, and 13 bases separated the two germline ends. CDR3 protein: CSANRAGNSPLHF. The CDR3 region has the DNA TGCAGTGCGAACAGGGCTGGGAATTCACCCCTCCACTTT.

In its sample, this clonotype was seen a few times. The chain carries TRBV5-6 and TRBJ2-6; TRBD1 might be the D (5 bases). V dropped 0 bases and J dropped 0 bases, with 13 bases sitting between them. Germline V gives CDR1 SGHDT, CDR2 YYEEEE. This CDR3 contains 18 residues. Written as DNA, the CDR3 is TGTGCCAGCAGCTTGGCCAGACTGGGGCTCTCTGGGGCCAACGTCCTGACTTTC. Protein: CASSLARLGLSGANVLTF.

This clonotype was observed many times. The chain employs TRBV7-9 and TRBJ1-5; a possible D gene is TRBD1 (5 bases). Trimming took 1 base from V and 2 from J, leaving 9 bases between them. CDR1 is SEHNR, CDR2 FQNEAQ, per germline (reference sequence). The CDR3 is 15 amino acids. The DNA of the CDR3 is TGTGCCAGCAGCTTAGGGGGCGTTGGCAATCAGCCCCAGCATTTT. It specifies CASSLGGVGNQPQHF.

This clonotype qualifies as medium-sized. The rearrangement links TRBV6-2 or TRBV6-3 to TRBJ2-2, with D possibly TRBD2 on 5 matching bases. The CDR3 spans 14 residues. Trimming took off 5 bases at V and 3 bases at J, with 10 bases between the two ends. Germline CDR1 MNHEY, CDR2 SVGEGT. DNA of the CDR3: TGTGCCAGCAGTGGAGGCCATGACACCGGGGAGCTGTTTTTT. It is translated as CASSGGHDTGELFF.

The V and J genes are TRBV20-1 and TRBJ2-7; 9 positions match TRBD1. Germline CDR1 DFQATT, CDR2 SNEGSKA (reference sequence). The CDR3 loop spans 15 amino acids. V dropped 7 bases and J dropped 2; count of bases not matched to a gene: 12. The CDR3 nucleotides are TGCAGTGTCGCCTCCGGGACAGGGTACGCCTACGAGCAGTACTTC. It translates to CSVASGTGYAYEQYF.

Only a few counts were recorded for this clonotype. J is TRBJ2-7 and V is TRBV16; TRBD1 is a possible D gene (5 bases). V lost 8 bases, J lost 0 bases, and 8 bases lay in between. Per germline, CDR1 KGHSY and CDR2 FQNENV. The CDR3 extends over 12 amino acids. This CDR3 is CASRQSSYEQYF. The CDR3 nucleotides are TGTGCCAGCCGACAGAGCTCCTACGAGCAGTACTTC.

This clonotype was seen repeatedly, ten times or more. The chain joins TRBV11-2 to TRBJ1-1, with D hard to call. V lost 1 base and J lost 2, with 11 bases in between. This CDR3 has 15 residues. The V gene's germline CDR1 is SGHAT and CDR2 FQNNGV. DNA of the CDR3: TGTGCCAGCAGCTTAGTGGGGTACTTCAACACTGAAGCTTTCTTT. Protein: CASSLVGYFNTEAFF. The whole variable domain, filled in from reference TRBV11-2 and TRBJ1-1, reads EAGVAQSPRYKIIEKRQSVAFWCNPISGHATLYWYQQILGQGPKLLIQFQNNGVVDDSQLPKDRFSAERLKGVDSTLKIQPAKLEDSAVYLCASSLVGYFNTEAFFGQGTRLTVV.

This clonotype was seen more than once but under ten times. V gene TRBV5-1 combines with J gene TRBJ2-1; D possibly corresponds to TRBD1 (7 bases). The CDR3 is 14 residues long. V dropped 0 bases and J dropped 9 bases, with 13 bases sitting between them. Germline V gene lookup returns CDR1 SGHRS and CDR2 YFSETQ. CDR3 coding DNA: TGCGCCAGCAGCTTGGCAGGGGGGAGAGGTGAGCAGTTCTTC. Translating gives CASSLAGGRGEQFF.

This clonotype was counted ten times or more. The chain carries TRBV28 and TRBJ2-1; 11 nucleotides agree with TRBD2. V gave up 6 bases and J gave up 7 bases; unmatched junction bases: 26. The CDR3 has 21 amino acids. Germline V gene sequence: CDR1 MDHEN, CDR2 SYDVKM. CDR3 protein: CASSTPDSISSGLAGPNEQFF. CDR3 coding DNA: TGTGCCAGCAGCACCCCAGACTCAATTTCATCTGGACTAGCGGGTCCGAATGAGCAGTTCTTC.

This clonotype came up many times. The chain is built from TRBV18 and TRBJ2-1; tentative D call: TRBD2 (6 bases). CDR1 and CDR2 (germline): KGHSH, LQKENI. The ends were cut back, 3 bases at V and 4 bases at J, with 7 bases in the middle. This CDR3 has 13 residues. Here the CDR3 reads CASSPGGYNEQFF. The CDR3 DNA sequence: TGTGCCAGCTCACCGGGAGGATACAATGAGCAGTTCTTC.

A few counts support this clonotype. The chain is built from TRBV20-1 and TRBJ2-7; tentative D call: TRBD1 (6 bases). The CDR3 has 15 residues. Trimming removed 3 bases at V and 2 bases at J, with 17 bases between. Per germline, CDR1 DFQATT and CDR2 SNEGSKA (reference sequence). The CDR3 DNA follows: TGCAGTGCTAGTGTGGCAGGGGTTTTTCCCTACGAGCAGTACTTC. Its protein product is CSASVAGVFPYEQYF.

This clonotype was seen many times. CDR3 sequence (DNA): TGTGCCAGCAGTTACAGCGGGGGGGCAGATACGCAGTATTTT. Translating it yields CASSYSGGADTQYF. The rearrangement uses TRBV6-2 or TRBV6-3 and TRBJ2-3; 10 bases agree with TRBD2. The V segment lost 2 bases and the J segment 4 bases; nucleotides outside the gene matches: 0. Germline CDR1 and CDR2: MNHEY and SVGEGT. The CDR3 sequence is 14 residues long.

This chain uses TRBV30 with TRBJ2-1; tentatively, D is TRBD1 or TRBD2 (5 bases each). In germline, CDR1 is GTSNPN, CDR2 SVGIG (reference sequence). CDR3 length: 12 residues. The ends were cut back, 4 bases at V and 8 bases at J, with 12 bases in the middle. CDR3: CAWTVRGDEQFF. In DNA form, the CDR3 reads TGTGCCTGGACTGTTAGAGGGGATGAGCAGTTCTTC.

This clonotype was counted a few times. This chain joins TRBV6-4 and TRBJ2-1; 7 bases are a match to TRBD2. V was pared by 5 bases and J by 0 bases, with 4 bases of the junction left unmatched. The CDR3 length is 15 residues. The germline V gene has CDR1 MRHNA and CDR2 SNTAGT. The CDR3 is CASSSGDSSYNEQFF. CDR3 bases: TGTGCCAGCAGTAGCGGGGATAGCTCCTACAATGAGCAGTTCTTC.

This clonotype was counted a single time. The V and J genes are TRBV7-8 and TRBJ2-7, with a possible D match to TRBD1 (6 bases). The CDR3 spans 16 residues. Trimming shortened V by 1 base and J by 1 base, and 14 bases separated the two germline ends. Germline V gene data show CDR1 as SGHVS and CDR2 as FQNEAQ. CDR3 DNA sequence: TGTGCCAGCAGCTTAGTTGTGGGGGCGCGATCCTACGAGCAGTACTTC. Its translation: CASSLVVGARSYEQYF. Variable domain in full (rest from reference TRBV7-8 and TRBJ2-7): GAGVSQSPRYKVAKRGQDVALRCDPISGHVSLFWYQQALGQGPEFLTYFQNEAQLDKSGLPSDRFFAERPEGSVSTLKIQRTQQEDSAVYLCASSLVVGARSYEQYFGPGTRLTVT.

Only a few counts were recorded for this clonotype. J is TRBJ2-1 and V is TRBV20-1; TRBD2 aligns across 9 bases. The CDR3 loop spans 17 amino acids. Germline V gene sequence: CDR1 DFQATT, CDR2 SNEGSKA (reference sequence). Trimming at V came to 0 bases and at J to 3 bases, leaving 9 bases not matched to a gene. CDR3 nucleotides: TGCAGTGCTAGAGAGACTAGCGGACCGACCCTCTACAATGAGCAGTTCTTC. Its translation: CSARETSGPTLYNEQFF.

The chain has TRBV7-8 and TRBJ2-5; 8 bases match TRBD2. V lost 1 base to trimming and J lost 4 bases; unmatched junction nucleotides: 8. Germline V gives CDR1 SGHVS, CDR2 FQNEAQ. The CDR3 loop spans 16 amino acids. The CDR3 DNA reads TGTGCCAGCAGCTTAGTCGTTACCAGCGGGGGAGAGACCCAGTACTTC. The encoded protein is CASSLVVTSGGETQYF.

The rearrangement links TRBV4-3 to TRBJ2-3; D is unclear. The length of the CDR3 is 17 residues. In germline, CDR1 is LGHNA, CDR2 YSLEER. V was cut by 5 bases and J by 2 bases, with 20 bases left in between. CDR3 bases: TGCGCCAGCAGCGGCCCGTGGCACACAATAAACACAGATACGCAGTATTTT. Amino acids: CASSGPWHTINTDTQYF.

Ten or more counts support this clonotype. The chain combines TRBV5-6 with TRBJ2-7; a possible D gene is TRBD2 (5 bases). Deletions cut 2 bases from V and 0 bases from J, with 9 bases between. Germline CDR1 and CDR2: SGHDT and YYEEEE. The CDR3 length is 14 residues. Here the CDR3 DNA reads TGTGCCAGCAGCTTCTCGGGGAACTCCTACGAGCAGTACTTC. Its translation is CASSFSGNSYEQYF. The entire variable domain, with the rest obtained from reference TRBV5-6 and TRBJ2-7, is as follows: DAGVTQSPTHLIKTRGQQVTLRCSPKSGHDTVSWYQQALGQGPQFIFQYYEEEERQRGNFPDRFSGHQFPNYSSELNVNALLLGDSALYLCASSFSGNSYEQYFGPGTRLTVT.

The table lists this clonotype with a few counts. This chain links TRBV7-2 with TRBJ1-2, with a weak D call TRBD1 (5 bases). Germline CDR1 and CDR2: SGHTA and FQGNSA. The CDR3 has 17 amino acids. V was clipped by 5 bases and J by 2 bases, with 21 bases between them. The CDR3 DNA sequence: TGTGCCAGCAGCCCTTACGGGGGGGGACTTCTAAACTATGGCTACACCTTC. It is translated as CASSPYGGGLLNYGYTF.